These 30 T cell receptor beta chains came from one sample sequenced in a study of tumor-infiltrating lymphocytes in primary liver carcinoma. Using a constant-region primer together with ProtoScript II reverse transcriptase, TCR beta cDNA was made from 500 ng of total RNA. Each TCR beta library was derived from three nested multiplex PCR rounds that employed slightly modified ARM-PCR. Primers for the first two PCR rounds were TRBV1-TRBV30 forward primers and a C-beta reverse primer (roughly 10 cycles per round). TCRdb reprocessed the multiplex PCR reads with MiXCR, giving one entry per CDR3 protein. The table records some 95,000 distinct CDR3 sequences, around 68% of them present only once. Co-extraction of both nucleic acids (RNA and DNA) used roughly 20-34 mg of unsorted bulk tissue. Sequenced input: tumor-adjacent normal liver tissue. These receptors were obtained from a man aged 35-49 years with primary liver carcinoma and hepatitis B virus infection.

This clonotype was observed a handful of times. The CDR3 nucleotides are TGTGCCAGCAGTGATGGACTAACCTACGAGCAGTACTTC. Its protein is CASSDGLTYEQYF. The rearrangement joins TRBV2 to TRBJ2-7, with TRBD2 as a possible D gene (6 bases). The CDR3 contains 13 residues. Trimming left V 3 bases short and J 2 bases short, with 8 bases between. The germline gives CDR1 SNHLY, CDR2 FYNNEI.

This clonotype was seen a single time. The CDR3 DNA sequence: TGTGCCAGCAGTTTTGGGACAGTGGGCAATGAGCAGTTCTTC. It is translated as CASSFGTVGNEQFF. The rearrangement joins TRBV28 to TRBJ2-1; 7 bases are shared with TRBD1. CDR1 is MDHEN and CDR2 is SYDVKM in the germline V gene. CDR3 size: 14 residues. With 3 bases clipped from V and 6 bases from J, the junction kept 5 bases outside the gene matches.

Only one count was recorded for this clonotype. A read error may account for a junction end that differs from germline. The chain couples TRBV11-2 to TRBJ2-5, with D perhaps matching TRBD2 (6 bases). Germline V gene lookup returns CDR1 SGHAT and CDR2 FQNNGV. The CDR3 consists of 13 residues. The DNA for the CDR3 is TGTCCCAGCAGCTTAGGAGGGTGGACGACCCGGTACTTC. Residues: CPSSLGGWTTRYF.

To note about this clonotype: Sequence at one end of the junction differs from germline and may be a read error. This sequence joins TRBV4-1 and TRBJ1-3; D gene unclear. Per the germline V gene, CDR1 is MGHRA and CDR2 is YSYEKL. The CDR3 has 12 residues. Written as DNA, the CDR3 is TGCGCCAGCAGCCCAGCTGGAAATACCATATATTTT. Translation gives CASSPAGNTIYF.

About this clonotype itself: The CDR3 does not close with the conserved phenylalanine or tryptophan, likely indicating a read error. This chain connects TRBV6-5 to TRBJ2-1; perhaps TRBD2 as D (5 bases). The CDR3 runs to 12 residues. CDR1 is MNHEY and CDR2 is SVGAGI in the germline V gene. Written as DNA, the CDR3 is TGTGCCTGCAGTTACTCTGAGGGTCAGCAGTTCTAC. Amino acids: CACSYSEGQQFY.

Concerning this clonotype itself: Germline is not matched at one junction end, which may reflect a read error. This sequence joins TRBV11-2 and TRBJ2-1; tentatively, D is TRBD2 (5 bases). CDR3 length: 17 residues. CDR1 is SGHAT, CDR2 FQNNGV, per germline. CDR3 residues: CASGLDMGRRFYNEQFF. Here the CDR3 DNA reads TGTGCCAGCGGCTTAGATATGGGCAGGAGGTTCTACAATGAGCAGTTCTTC.

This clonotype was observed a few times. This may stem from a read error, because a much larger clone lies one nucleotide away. The CDR3 sequence is CASAAEITGYGEQFF. The CDR3 coding sequence is TGTGCTAGTGCCGCTGAAATTACAGGGTATGGTGAGCAGTTCTTC. The chain recombines TRBV12-5 with TRBJ2-1; possible D gene TRBD1, 6 bases. V lost 7 bases and J 9 bases, leaving 22 bases between the germline ends. Per germline, CDR1 LGHNT and CDR2 FRNRAP. The CDR3 is made up of 15 amino acids.

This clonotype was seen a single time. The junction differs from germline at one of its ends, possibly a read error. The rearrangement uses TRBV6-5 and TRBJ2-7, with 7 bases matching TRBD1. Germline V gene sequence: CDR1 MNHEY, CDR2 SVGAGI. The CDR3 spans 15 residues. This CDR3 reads CASSHSRDSSYEQYF. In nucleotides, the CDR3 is TGTGCCAGCAGTCACTCCCGGGACAGTTCCTATGAGCAGTACTTC.

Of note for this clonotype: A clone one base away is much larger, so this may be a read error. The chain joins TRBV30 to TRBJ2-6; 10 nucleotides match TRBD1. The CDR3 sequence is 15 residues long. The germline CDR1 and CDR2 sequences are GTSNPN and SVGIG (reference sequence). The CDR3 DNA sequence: TGTACCTGGGACAGGGGTAGCTCTGGGGCCAACGTCCTGACTTTC. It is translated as CTWDRGSSGANVLTF.

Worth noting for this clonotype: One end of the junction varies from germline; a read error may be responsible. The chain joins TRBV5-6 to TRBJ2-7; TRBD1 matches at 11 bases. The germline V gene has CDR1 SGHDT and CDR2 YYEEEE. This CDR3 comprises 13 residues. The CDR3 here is CASSRGQGDEQSF. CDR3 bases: TGTGCCAGCAGCCGGGGACAGGGGGACGAGCAGTCCTTC.

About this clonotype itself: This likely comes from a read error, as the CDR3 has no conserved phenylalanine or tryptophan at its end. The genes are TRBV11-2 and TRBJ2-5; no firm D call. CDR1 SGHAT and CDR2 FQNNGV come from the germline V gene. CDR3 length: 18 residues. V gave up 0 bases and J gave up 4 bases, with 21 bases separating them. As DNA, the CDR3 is TGTGCCAGCAGCTTAGACCGTCAATGGTCCTCGGGCGGAGAGACCCAGTACTCC. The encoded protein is CASSLDRQWSSGGETQYS.

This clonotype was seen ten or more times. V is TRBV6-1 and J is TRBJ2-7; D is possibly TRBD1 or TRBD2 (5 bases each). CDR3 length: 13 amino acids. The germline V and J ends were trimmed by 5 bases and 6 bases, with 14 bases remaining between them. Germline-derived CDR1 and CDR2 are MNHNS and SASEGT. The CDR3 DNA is TGTGCCAGCAGTCCGGGACGTGAGTTCGAGCAGTACTTC. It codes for CASSPGREFEQYF.

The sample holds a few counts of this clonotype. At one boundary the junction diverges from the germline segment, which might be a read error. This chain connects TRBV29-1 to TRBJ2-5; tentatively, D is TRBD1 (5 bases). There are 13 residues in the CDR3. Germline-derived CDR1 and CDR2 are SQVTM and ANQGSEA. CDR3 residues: CSVEGQLKETQYF. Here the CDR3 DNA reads TGCAGCGTTGAAGGACAGTTAAAAGAGACTCAGTACTTC.

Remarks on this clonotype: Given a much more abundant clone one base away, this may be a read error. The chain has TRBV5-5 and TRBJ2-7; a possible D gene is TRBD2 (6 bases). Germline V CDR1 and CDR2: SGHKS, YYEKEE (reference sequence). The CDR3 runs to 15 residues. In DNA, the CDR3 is TGTGCCAGCAGCCCTGCGGGGACCTGGACCTACAAGCAGTACTTC. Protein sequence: CASSPAGTWTYKQYF.

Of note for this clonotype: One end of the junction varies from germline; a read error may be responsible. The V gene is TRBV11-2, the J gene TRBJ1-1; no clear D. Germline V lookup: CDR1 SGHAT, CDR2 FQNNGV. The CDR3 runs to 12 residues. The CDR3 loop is CTGSLGYTEAIF. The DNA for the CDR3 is TGTACCGGCAGCTTAGGGTACACTGAAGCTATCTTT.

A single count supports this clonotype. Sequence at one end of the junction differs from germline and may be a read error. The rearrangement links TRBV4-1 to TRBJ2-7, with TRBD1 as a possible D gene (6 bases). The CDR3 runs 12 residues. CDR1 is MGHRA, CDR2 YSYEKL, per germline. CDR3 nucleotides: TGCGCCAGCAGAGGGACATCCTACGAGCGGCACTTC. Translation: CASRGTSYERHF.

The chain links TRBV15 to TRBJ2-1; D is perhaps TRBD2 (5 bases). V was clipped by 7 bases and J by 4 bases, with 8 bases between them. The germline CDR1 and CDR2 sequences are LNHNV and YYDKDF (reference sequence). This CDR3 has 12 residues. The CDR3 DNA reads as TGTGCCACCAACGCGGGTTACAATGAGCAGTTCTTC. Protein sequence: CATNAGYNEQFF.

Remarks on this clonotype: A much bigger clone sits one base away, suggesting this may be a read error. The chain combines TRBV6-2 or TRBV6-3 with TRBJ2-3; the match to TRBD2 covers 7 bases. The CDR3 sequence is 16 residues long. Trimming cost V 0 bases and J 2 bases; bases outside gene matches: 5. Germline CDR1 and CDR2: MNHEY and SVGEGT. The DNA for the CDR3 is TGTGCCAGCAGTTACTCTCTGGGAGGGAACACAGATACGCAGTATTTT. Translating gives CASSYSLGGNTDTQYF.

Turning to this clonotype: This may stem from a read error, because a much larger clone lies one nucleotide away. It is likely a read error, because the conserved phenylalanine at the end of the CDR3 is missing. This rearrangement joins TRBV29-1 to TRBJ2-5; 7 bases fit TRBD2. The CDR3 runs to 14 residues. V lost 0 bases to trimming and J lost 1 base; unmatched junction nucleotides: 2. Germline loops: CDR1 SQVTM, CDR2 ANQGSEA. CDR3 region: CSVEDLAAQETQYL. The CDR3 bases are TGCAGCGTTGAAGATCTAGCGGCCCAAGAGACCCAGTACTTA.

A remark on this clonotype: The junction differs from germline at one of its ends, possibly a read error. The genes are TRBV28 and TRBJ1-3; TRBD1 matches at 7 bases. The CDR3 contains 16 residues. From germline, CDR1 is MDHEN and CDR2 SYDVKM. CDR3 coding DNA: TGTGCCAGCAGTTCAGCCGGGACAGCCTCTAGAAACACCTTATATTTT. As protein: CASSSAGTASRNTLYF.

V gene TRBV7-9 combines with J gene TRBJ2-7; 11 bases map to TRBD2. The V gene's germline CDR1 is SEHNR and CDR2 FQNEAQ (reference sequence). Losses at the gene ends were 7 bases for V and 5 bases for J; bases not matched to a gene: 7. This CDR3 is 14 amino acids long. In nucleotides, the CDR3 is TGTGCCAGCAACTTTCAACTAGCGGGAGACGAGCAGTACTTC. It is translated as CASNFQLAGDEQYF.

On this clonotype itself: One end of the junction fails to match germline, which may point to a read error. The CDR3 is CATSDTSPRTAEDYGYIF. The CDR3, as DNA: TGTGCCACCAGCGATACAAGCCCCCGGACAGCCGAGGACTATGGCTACATCTTC. The rearrangement uses TRBV24-1 and TRBJ1-2, with D perhaps TRBD1 (6 bases). The CDR3 extends over 18 amino acids. Germline loops: CDR1 KGHDR, CDR2 SFDVKD.

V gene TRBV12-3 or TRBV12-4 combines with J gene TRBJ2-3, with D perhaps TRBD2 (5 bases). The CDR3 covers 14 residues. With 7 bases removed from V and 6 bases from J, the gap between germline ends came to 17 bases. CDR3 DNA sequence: TGTGCCAGCAACCCTCGTGACTATGCCGATACGCAGTATTTT. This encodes CASNPRDYADTQYF.

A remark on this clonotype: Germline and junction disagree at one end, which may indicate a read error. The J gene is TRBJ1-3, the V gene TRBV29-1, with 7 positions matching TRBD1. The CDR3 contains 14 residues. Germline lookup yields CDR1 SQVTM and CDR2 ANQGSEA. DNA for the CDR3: TGCAGCGTTGACATGACAGGGAGTGGAGACACCATATATTTT. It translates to CSVDMTGSGDTIYF.

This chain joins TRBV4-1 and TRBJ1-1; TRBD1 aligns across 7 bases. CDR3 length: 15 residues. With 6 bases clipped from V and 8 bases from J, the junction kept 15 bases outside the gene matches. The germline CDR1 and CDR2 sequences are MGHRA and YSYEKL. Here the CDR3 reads CASSLVPTGEVEAFF. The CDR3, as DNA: TGCGCCAGCAGTCTAGTGCCAACAGGGGAAGTGGAAGCTTTCTTT.

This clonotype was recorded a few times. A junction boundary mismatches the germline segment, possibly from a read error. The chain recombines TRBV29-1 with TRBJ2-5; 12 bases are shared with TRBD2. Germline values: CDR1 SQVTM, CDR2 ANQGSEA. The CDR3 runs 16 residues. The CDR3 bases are TGCAGCGTTGAAGATCCACTAGCGGGAGGAGGAGAGACCCAGCACTTC. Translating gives CSVEDPLAGGGETQHF.

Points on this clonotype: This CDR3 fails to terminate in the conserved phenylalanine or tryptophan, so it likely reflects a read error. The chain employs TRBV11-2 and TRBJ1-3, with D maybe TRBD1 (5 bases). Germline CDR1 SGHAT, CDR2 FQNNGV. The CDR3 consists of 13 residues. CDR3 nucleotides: TGTGCCTCAGGCCAGGGAGCTGGAAACATCATATATTTG. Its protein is CASGQGAGNIIYL.

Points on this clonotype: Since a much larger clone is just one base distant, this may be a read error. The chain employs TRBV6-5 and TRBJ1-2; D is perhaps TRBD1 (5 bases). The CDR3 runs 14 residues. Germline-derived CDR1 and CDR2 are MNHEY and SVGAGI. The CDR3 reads CANSPLGENYGYTF. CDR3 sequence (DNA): TGTGCCAACAGTCCCCTAGGGGAAAACTATGGCTACACCTTC.

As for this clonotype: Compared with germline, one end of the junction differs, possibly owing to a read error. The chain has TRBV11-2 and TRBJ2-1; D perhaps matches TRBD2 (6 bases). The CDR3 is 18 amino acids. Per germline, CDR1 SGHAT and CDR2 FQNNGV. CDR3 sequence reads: CASNFDPRRIGSYIEQFF. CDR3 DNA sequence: TGTGCCAGCAACTTTGACCCTAGGAGGATCGGGAGTTACATTGAGCAGTTCTTC.

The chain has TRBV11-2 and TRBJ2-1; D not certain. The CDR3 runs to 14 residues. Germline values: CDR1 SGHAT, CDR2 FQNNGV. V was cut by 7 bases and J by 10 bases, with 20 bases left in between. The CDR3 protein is CASTSTAGGNEQFF. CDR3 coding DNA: TGTGCCAGCACCTCCACTGCAGGCGGTAACGAGCAGTTCTTC.